This T cell receptor (beta chain) originates from a study of CD8+CD57+ T cells in acquired aplastic anemia. The overall study: Roughly 3 ug was the average amount of DNA from sorted CD4+ and CD8+ cells. Study-level findings and limits: A significant difference in CD8+ Simpson's diversity between patients and controls was not found. Overlapping CD8+ CDR3 repertoires of patients and controls contained under 35 shared sequences.

In this sample, this clonotype turned up many times. Its specificity is not known. The CDR3 contains 13 residues. Germline V gives CDR1 SGHRS, CDR2 YFSETQ. Trimming took off 4 bases at V and 8 bases at J, with 14 bases between the two ends. The TCR beta profiling, which covered VDJ combination and CDR3 sequence, was carried out using genomic DNA as the template. TCRdb processed the reads anew with MiXCR; each CDR3 protein has one entry. The top ten hold roughly 1.1% of the sample, which has under 250,000 distinct CDR3 sequences, about 37% seen once. The TCR originated in a human donor in good health, serving as a control. The chain recombines TRBV5-1 with TRBJ2-3; unclear D gene. Sample: sorted CD4+, CD8+, or CD8+CD57+ T cells (not recorded which) from PBMCs. CDR3 sequence reads: CASSPNFGGTQYF. The CDR3 coding sequence is TGCGCCAGCAGCCCCAATTTTGGCGGTACGCAGTATTTT.